These 8 T cell receptor beta chains were all obtained from the same sample, sequenced in a study of T-cell reconstitution after alpha-beta-depleted transplantation in children. Preparation of the TCRbeta library involved a method that used unique molecular identifiers. TCRdb passed the PCR reads through MiXCR, listing each CDR3 protein once. Among nearly 250,000 distinct CDR3 sequences, around 7.5% were seen once, and the ten largest hold under 8%. Material: PBMCs, mostly from graft donor cells, obtained 180 days after TCRalphabeta/CD19-depleted stem cell transplant. The receptor set was obtained from a male patient aged 10 to 17 who had a stem cell transplant for acute lymphoblastic leukemia, so the T cells may come from the graft donor.

Concerning this clonotype itself: A clone one base away is much larger, so this may be a read error. The rearrangement links TRBV12-3 or TRBV12-4 to TRBJ2-5; 7 bases are a match to TRBD2. V lost 3 bases, J lost 1 base, and 2 bases stayed unmatched. The CDR3 consists of 14 residues. The CDR3 here is CASSLSGVQETQYF. As DNA, the CDR3 is TGTGCCAGCAGTTTGAGCGGGGTCCAAGAGACCCAGTACTTC.

The chain carries TRBV2 and TRBJ2-2, with 7 bases fitting TRBD2. The CDR3 has 14 amino acids. Losses at the gene ends were 7 bases for V and 5 bases for J; bases not matched to a gene: 7. CDR1 and CDR2 (germline): SNHLY, FYNNEI. CDR3 region: CASKTGLETGELFF. DNA of the CDR3: TGTGCCAGCAAAACAGGACTAGAAACCGGGGAGCTGTTTTTT. Full variable domain (missing parts from reference TRBV2 and TRBJ2-2): EPEVTQTPSHQVTQMGQEVILRCVPISNHLYFYWYRQILGQKVEFLVSFYNNEISEKSEIFDDQFSVERPDGSNFTLKIRSTKLEDSAMYFCASKTGLETGELFFGEGSRLTVL.

The chain employs TRBV20-1 and TRBJ1-6; the D gene is possibly TRBD1 (5 bases). Germline CDR1 reads DFQATT; CDR2 reads SNEGSKA (reference sequence). CDR3 length equals 17 residues. V was clipped by 2 bases and J by 0 bases, with 14 bases between them. The CDR3 bases are TGCAGTGCTAGAAAGTGGCCAGGGAGCTCCTATAATTCACCCCTCCACTTT. This encodes CSARKWPGSSYNSPLHF.

This clonotype was seen a handful of times. This chain joins TRBV1 and TRBJ2-2; TRBD2 reflects the table's D call only, with no check against the DNA. TRBV1 is a pseudogene. The CDR3 length is 14 residues. The CDR3, as DNA: TGCACCAGCAGCCAAGATGGGGAGACCGGGGAGCTGTTTTTT. Protein: CTSSQDGETGELFF.

This clonotype was seen repeatedly, ten times or more. V is TRBV7-2 and J is TRBJ2-2, with D perhaps matching TRBD2 (7 bases). Trimming took 0 bases from V and 5 from J, leaving 10 bases between them. CDR1 SGHTA and CDR2 FQGNSA come from the germline V gene. The CDR3 has 15 residues. The DNA of the CDR3 is TGTGCCAGCAGCTTAGCGGGGGGGCAAACCGGGGAGCTGTTTTTT. Its protein product is CASSLAGGQTGELFF.

About this clonotype: A much larger clone differs by one base, so this may be a read error. The chain has TRBV6-5 and TRBJ2-1; D unresolved. The CDR3 totals 13 residues. V was clipped by 2 bases and J by 0 bases, with 2 bases between them. CDR1 and CDR2 (germline): MNHEY, SVGAGI. The CDR3 DNA sequence: TGTGCCAGCAGTTACGACTCCTACAATGAGCAGTTCTTC. Translating gives CASSYDSYNEQFF.

This clonotype was detected many times. This rearrangement joins TRBV18 to TRBJ1-6; D possibly corresponds to TRBD1 (6 bases). The V gene lost 6 bases and the J gene lost 10 bases, with 13 bases spanning the gap. CDR3 length: 13 residues. In germline, CDR1 is KGHSH, CDR2 LQKENI. This chain's CDR3 is CASSLDRSSPLHF. The CDR3 DNA follows: TGTGCCAGCTCCCTCGACAGGAGCTCACCCCTCCACTTT.

This clonotype appeared many times. This chain joins TRBV6-5 and TRBJ1-2, with a possible D match to TRBD1 (6 bases). CDR1 and CDR2 (germline): MNHEY, SVGAGI. The CDR3 is 17 amino acids. V lost 4 bases and J lost 3, with 21 bases in between. Here the CDR3 reads CASSSATVQGPHYGYTF. Here the CDR3 DNA reads TGTGCCAGCAGTTCTGCCACCGTACAGGGACCTCACTATGGCTACACCTTC.